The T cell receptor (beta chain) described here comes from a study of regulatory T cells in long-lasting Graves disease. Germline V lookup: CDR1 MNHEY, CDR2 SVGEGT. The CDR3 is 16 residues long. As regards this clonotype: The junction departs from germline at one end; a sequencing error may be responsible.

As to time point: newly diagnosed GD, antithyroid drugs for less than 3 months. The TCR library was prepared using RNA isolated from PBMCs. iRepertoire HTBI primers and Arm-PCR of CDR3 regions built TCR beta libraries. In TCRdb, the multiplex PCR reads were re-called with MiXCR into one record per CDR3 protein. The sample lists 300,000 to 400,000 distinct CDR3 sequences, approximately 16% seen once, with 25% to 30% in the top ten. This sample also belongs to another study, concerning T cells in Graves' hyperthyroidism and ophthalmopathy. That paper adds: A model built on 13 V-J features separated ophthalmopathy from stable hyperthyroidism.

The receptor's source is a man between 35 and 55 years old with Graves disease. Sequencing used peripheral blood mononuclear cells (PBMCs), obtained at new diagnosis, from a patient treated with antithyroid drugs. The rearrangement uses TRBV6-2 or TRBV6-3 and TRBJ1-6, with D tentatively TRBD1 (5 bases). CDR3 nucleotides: TGTGCCACCAGTGATTCCCGAGGAGGGGCGAGTTCACCCCTCCACTTT. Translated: CATSDSRGGASSPLHF.